This T cell receptor beta chain was profiled in a study of regulatory T cells in long-lasting Graves disease. Study at large: Persistent Graves' disease required over 5 years of antithyroid drugs and positive TSH receptor antibodies.

According to the study, TCR beta libraries were built with iRepertoire HTBI primers and CDR3-region Arm-PCR. TCRdb reanalysed the multiplex PCR reads using MiXCR and keeps one entry per CDR3 protein. The repertoire has 700,000 or so distinct CDR3 sequences, around 30% of them found once; the top ten carry 35% to 55%. Sample time point: persistent/refractory GD, antithyroid drugs over 5 years with positive TRAb. The authors made the TCR library using RNA they extracted from PBMCs. Graves' disease diagnosis followed American Thyroid Association guidelines. This CDR3 is 14 amino acids long. The sequencing used peripheral blood mononuclear cells (PBMCs), collected when the disease was refractory, from a patient treated with antithyroid drugs. The source of this sequence is a female donor with Graves disease. This sequence joins TRBV12-3 or TRBV12-4 and TRBJ1-6, with D tentatively TRBD1 (6 bases). The closer fit of TRBJ1-1 to the DNA end suggests the J call may be wrong. CDR3 bases: TGTGCCAGCAGTTTAGACAGGGAATACGCTGAAGCTTTCTTT. This sequence encodes CASSLDREYAEAFF.